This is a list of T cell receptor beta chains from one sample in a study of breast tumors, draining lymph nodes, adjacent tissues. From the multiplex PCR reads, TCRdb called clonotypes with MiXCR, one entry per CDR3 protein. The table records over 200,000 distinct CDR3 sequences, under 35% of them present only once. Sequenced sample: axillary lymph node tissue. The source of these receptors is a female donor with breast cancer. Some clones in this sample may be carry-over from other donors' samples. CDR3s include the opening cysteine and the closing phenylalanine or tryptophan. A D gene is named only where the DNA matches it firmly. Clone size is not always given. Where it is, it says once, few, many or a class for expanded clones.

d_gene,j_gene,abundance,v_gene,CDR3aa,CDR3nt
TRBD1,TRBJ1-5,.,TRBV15,CATSTLPLAGGGEQPQHF,TGTGCCACCAGCACCCTTCCGCTAGCGGGAGGGGGCGAGCAGCCCCAGCATTTT
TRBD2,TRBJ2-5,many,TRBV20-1,CSVAGGPETQYF,TGCAGTGTTGCGGGGGGGCCTGAGACCCAGTACTTC
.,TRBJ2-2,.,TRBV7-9,CASSETSRAGELFF,TGTGCCAGCAGTGAGACTAGTCGGGCCGGGGAGCTGTTTTTT
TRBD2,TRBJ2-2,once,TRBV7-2,CASSLHSGLAGTGELFF,TGTGCCAGCAGCTTACACTCGGGACTAGCGGGGACCGGGGAGCTGTTTTTT
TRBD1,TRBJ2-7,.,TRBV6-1,CASSAADRGYEQYF,TGTGCCAGCAGTGCAGCGGACAGGGGTTACGAGCAGTACTTC
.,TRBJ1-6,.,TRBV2,CASSEGAVDPLHF,TGTGCCAGCAGCGAAGGGGCAGTCGATCCCCTCCACTTT
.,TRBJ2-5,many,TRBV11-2,CASRWTKAGHQETQYF,TGTGCCAGCCGCTGGACAAAGGCGGGACACCAAGAGACCCAGTACTTC
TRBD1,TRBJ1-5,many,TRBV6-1,CASSERGQAIGNQPQHF,TGTGCCAGCAGTGAAAGGGGACAGGCTATAGGGAATCAGCCCCAGCATTTT
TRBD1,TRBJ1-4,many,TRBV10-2,CASSDGQVGEKLFF,TGCGCCAGCAGTGATGGACAGGTGGGGGAAAAACTGTTTTTT
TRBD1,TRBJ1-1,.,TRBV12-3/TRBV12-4,CASTEQGAGTEAFF,TGTGCCAGCACCGAACAGGGGGCAGGAACTGAAGCTTTCTTT
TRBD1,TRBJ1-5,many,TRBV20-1,CSAREETGGFLGTQHF,TGCAGTGCTAGAGAGGAGACAGGGGGCTTCCTAGGGACCCAGCATTTT
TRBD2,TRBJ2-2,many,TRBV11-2,CASSPLAGDGELFF,TGTGCCAGCAGCCCACTAGCGGGGGACGGGGAGCTGTTTTTT
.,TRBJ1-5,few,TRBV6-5,CASSHRTPRNQPQHF,TGTGCCAGCAGTCACAGGACTCCTCGCAATCAGCCCCAGCATTTT
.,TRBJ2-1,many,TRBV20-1,CSARGYGSSYNEQFF,TGCAGTGCTAGAGGATATGGGAGCTCCTACAATGAGCAGTTCTTC
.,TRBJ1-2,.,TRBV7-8,CASSSGGYGYTF,TGTGCCAGCAGCTCCGGGGGCTATGGCTACACCTTC
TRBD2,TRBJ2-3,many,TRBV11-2,CASSRPGLAGFDF,TGTGCCAGCAGCCGGCCGGGACTAGCGGGGTTTGACTTT
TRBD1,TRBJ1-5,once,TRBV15,CATTRDRRDQPQHF,TGTGCCACAACCCGGGACAGGAGGGATCAACCCCAGCATTTT
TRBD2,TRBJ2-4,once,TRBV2,CASSQISGGSTGDIQYF,TGTGCCAGCAGCCAAATTAGTGGCGGGAGTACAGGAGACATTCAGTACTTC
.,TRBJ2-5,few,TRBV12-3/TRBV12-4,CASSFIEETQYF,TGTGCCAGCAGTTTCATTGAGGAGACCCAGTACTTC
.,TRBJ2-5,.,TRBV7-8,CASNQPGETQYF,TGTGCCAGCAACCAACCAGGGGAGACCCAGTACTTC
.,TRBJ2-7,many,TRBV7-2,CASTPGRSGEQYF,TGTGCCAGCACCCCGGGGAGATCTGGCGAGCAGTACTTC
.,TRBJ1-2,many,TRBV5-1,CASSLAAGTNYGYTF,TGCGCCAGCAGCTTGGCGGCCGGTACTAACTATGGCTACACCTTC
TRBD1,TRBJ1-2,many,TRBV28,CASSAPGQGDNGYTF,TGTGCCAGCAGTGCGCCGGGACAGGGGGACAATGGCTACACCTTC
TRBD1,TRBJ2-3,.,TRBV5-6,CASSRDRVF,TGTGCCAGCAGCCGGGACAGGGTCTTT
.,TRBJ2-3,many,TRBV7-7,CASSYGPKATQYF,TGTGCTAGCAGCTACGGACCTAAGGCTACGCAGTATTTT
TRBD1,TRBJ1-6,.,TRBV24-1,CATSDTTGGNSPLHF,TGTGCCACCAGTGATACGACAGGGGGGAATTCACCCCTCCACTTT
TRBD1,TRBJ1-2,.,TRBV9,CASSVGTGDTF,TGTGCCAGCAGCGTTGGGACAGGGGACACCTTC
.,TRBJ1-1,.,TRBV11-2,CASSRATGGNTEAFF,TGTGCCAGCTCACGAGCTACTGGGGGGAACACTGAAGCTTTCTTT
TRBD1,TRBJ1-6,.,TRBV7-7,CASSLRSGGGNSPLHF,TGTGCTAGCAGCTTAAGGTCAGGGGGGGGCAATTCACCCCTCCACTTT
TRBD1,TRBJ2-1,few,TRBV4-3,CASSHSGGQHNEQFF,TGCGCCAGCAGCCACTCAGGGGGACAGCACAATGAGCAGTTCTTC
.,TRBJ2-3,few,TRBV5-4,CASSLARGGISTDTQYF,TGTGCCAGCAGCTTGGCCAGGGGGGGTATAAGCACAGATACGCAGTATTTT
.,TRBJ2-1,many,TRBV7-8,CASSFLTGTNEQFF,TGTGCCAGCAGCTTTTTGACAGGTACGAATGAGCAGTTCTTC
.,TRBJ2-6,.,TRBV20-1,CSARGGSAGANVLTF,TGCAGTGCTAGAGGGGGGAGCGCTGGGGCCAACGTCCTGACTTTC
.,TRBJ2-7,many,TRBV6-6,CASSQGGEQYF,TGTGCCAGCAGTCAGGGTGGCGAGCAGTACTTC
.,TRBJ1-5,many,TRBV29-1,CSVETAVNQPQHF,TGCAGCGTTGAGACAGCCGTCAATCAGCCCCAGCATTTT
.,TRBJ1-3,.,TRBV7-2,CASSPWNTIYF,TGTGCCAGCAGCCCCTGGAACACCATATATTTT
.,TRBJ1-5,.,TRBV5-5,CASSTGPPNPTDNQPQHF,TGTGCCAGCAGCACGGGACCCCCAAATCCGACCGACAATCAGCCCCAGCATTTT
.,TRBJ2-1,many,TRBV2,CASTSGWSSYNEQFF,TGTGCCAGCACGTCCGGTTGGAGCTCCTACAATGAGCAGTTCTTC
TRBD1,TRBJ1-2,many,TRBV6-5,CASRPWTGDYGYTF,TGTGCCAGCAGACCTTGGACAGGGGACTATGGCTACACCTTC
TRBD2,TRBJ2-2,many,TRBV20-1,CSATELAGTGELFF,TGCAGTGCTACGGAACTAGCGGGCACCGGGGAGCTGTTTTTT
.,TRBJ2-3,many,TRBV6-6,CASSYSSPGTDTQYF,TGTGCCAGCAGTTACTCGAGTCCGGGGACAGATACGCAGTATTTT
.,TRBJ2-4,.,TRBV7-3,CARGGAGLAKNIQYF,TGTGCCAGGGGGGGGGCAGGTTTGGCCAAAAACATTCAGTACTTC
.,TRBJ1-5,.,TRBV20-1,CSASPQHF,TGCAGTGCTAGTCCCCAGCATTTT
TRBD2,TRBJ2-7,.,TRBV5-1,CASSLAGLAGGYSYEQYF,TGCGCCAGCAGCTTGGCCGGGCTAGCGGGAGGCTACTCCTACGAGCAGTACTTC
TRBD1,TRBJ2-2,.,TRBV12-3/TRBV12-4,CASSQETGGGELFF,TGTGCCAGCAGCCAAGAGACAGGGGGCGGGGAGCTGTTTTTT
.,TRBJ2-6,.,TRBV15,CATSRDVTGSTGANVLTF,TGTGCCACCAGCAGAGATGTGACGGGTAGCACCGGGGCCAACGTCCTGACTTTC
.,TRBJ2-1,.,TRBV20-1,CSAWGEQFF,TGCAGTGCTTGGGGGGAGCAGTTCTTC
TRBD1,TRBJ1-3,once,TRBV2,CASSEELGGQGGYGYTIYF,TGTGCCAGCAGTGAAGAGTTAGGGGGACAGGGGGGCTATGGCTACACCATATATTTT
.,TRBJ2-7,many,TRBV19,CASSGLPGTRLYEQYF,TGTGCCAGTAGTGGATTACCCGGGACACGCTTGTACGAGCAGTACTTC
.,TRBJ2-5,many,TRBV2,CASSEGRVQETQYF,TGTGCCAGCAGTGAAGGCAGGGTCCAAGAGACCCAGTACTTC
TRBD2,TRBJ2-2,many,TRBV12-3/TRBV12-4,CASLKREFNTGELFF,TGTGCCAGCTTAAAGCGGGAATTTAACACCGGGGAGCTGTTTTTT
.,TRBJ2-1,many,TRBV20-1,CSARGSQGFYNEQFF,TGCAGTGCTAGAGGCTCCCAGGGATTCTACAATGAGCAGTTCTTC
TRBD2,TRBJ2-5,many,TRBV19,CASSKGLAGSGETQYF,TGTGCCAGTAGTAAGGGACTAGCGGGAAGTGGAGAGACCCAGTACTTC